This TCR beta chain was documented in a study of T cell repertoires in aging, cancer and after chemotherapy. Multiplex touch-down PCR with TRB-A/B primers amplified rearranged V-D-J TRB sequences. MiXCR, run by TCRdb on the multiplex PCR reads, gives a single entry per CDR3 protein. The table lists some 11,000 distinct CDR3 sequences, less than 30% of them singletons, with approximately 1.9% in the top ten. Peripheral blood genomic DNA, not sorted cells or RNA, was the template. This CDR3 is built from 15 residues. J lost 5 bases, V lost 5 bases, and 9 bases had no gene match. CDR1 is MDHEN and CDR2 is SYDVKM in the germline V gene.

V is TRBV28 and J is TRBJ1-5; 7 bases line up with TRBD1. Sequencing used blood. The sequence was obtained from a human donor in good health. In DNA, the CDR3 is TGTGCCAGCAGTCCTATAGACAGGGAATATCAGCCCCAGCATTTT. It specifies CASSPIDREYQPQHF.